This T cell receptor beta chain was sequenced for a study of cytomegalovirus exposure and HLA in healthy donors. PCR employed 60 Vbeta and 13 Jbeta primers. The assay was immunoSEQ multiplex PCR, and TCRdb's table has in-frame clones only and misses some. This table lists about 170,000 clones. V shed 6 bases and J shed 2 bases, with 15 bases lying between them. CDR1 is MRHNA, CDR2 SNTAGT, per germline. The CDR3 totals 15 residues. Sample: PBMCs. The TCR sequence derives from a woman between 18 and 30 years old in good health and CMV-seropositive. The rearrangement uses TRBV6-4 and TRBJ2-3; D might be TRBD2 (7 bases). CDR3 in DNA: TGTGCCAGCAGCGGACTAGGGGGGAACACAGATACGCAGTATTTT. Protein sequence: CASSGLGGNTDTQYF.